This T cell receptor (beta chain) is from a study of stem cell transplantation in POMP-related autoinflammatory disease. This clone appeared a few times. Produced via immunoSEQ multiplex PCR; TCRdb's table is partial and in-frame only. The sample has 25,000 to 30,000 clones; 80% to 85% are singletons. Germline CDR1 KGHSH, CDR2 LQKENI. CDR3 length: 13 amino acids. V was cut by 0 bases and J by 4 bases, with 6 bases left in between. The TCR comes from a human donor with POMP-related autoinflammation and immune dysregulation (PRAID). The chain has TRBV18 and TRBJ1-2; no clear D. The sample was CD4+ T cells from PBMCs, taken before stem cell transplantation. CDR3 sequence: CASSPPVFYGYTF. In DNA form, the CDR3 reads TGTGCCAGCTCACCACCGGTATTCTATGGCTACACCTTC.